The 32 T cell receptor beta chains given below trace back to one sample, sequenced in a study of T cell responses to AZD1222 COVID-19 vaccine. Sequencing used immunoSEQ multiplex PCR; TCRdb keeps in-frame clones, though not all of them. The table includes about 75,000 clones, roughly 84% detected once. Sequencing was performed on peripheral blood, taken 28 days after the second AZD1222 dose. These receptors originate from an adult who received the AZD1222 COVID-19 vaccine.

The chain employs TRBV7-9 and TRBJ1-3; D remains ambiguous. The CDR3 has 14 residues. Between the trimmed V and J ends, which lost 7 bases and 2 bases, there was a span of 12 bases. Germline lookup yields CDR1 SEHNR and CDR2 FQNEAQ (reference sequence). The CDR3 reads CASTDNYPGNTIYF. In nucleotides, the CDR3 is TGTGCCAGCACCGACAATTACCCTGGAAACACCATATATTTT.

The chain has TRBV28 and TRBJ1-1; maybe TRBD1 (5 bases). Germline V CDR1 and CDR2: MDHEN, SYDVKM. The V end lost 6 bases, the J end lost 5 bases, and 19 bases lay between the germline ends. This CDR3 is built from 15 residues. The CDR3 here is CASSPPRGQGTEAFF. CDR3 bases: TGTGCCAGCAGCCCACCACGAGGCCAGGGAACTGAAGCTTTCTTT.

This rearrangement joins TRBV3-1 (or the pseudogene TRBV3-2) to TRBJ1-4; D is uncertain. From germline, CDR1 is LGHDT and CDR2 YNNKEL (reference sequence). CDR3 length: 11 residues. V gave up 6 bases and J gave up 7 bases, with 6 bases separating them. CDR3 protein: CASRRGEKLFF. CDR3 DNA sequence: TGTGCCAGCAGGCGGGGTGAAAAACTGTTTTTT.

This chain links TRBV3-1 (or the pseudogene TRBV3-2) with TRBJ1-2; D possibly corresponds to TRBD1 (5 bases). The CDR3 extends over 15 amino acids. Trimming shortened V by 1 base and J by 10 bases, and 19 bases separated the two germline ends. From germline, CDR1 is LGHDT and CDR2 YNNKEL (reference sequence). The CDR3 reads CASSQGQGLWHDYTF. The CDR3 nucleotides are TGTGCCAGCAGCCAAGGCCAGGGACTCTGGCATGACTACACCTTC.

The chain combines TRBV11-2 with TRBJ1-2, with D perhaps TRBD1 (6 bases). The length of the CDR3 is 14 residues. The germline V and J ends were trimmed by 4 bases and 6 bases, with 15 bases remaining between them. Looked up from germline, CDR1 is SGHAT and CDR2 is FQNNGV. CDR3 sequence reads: CASSSLKWDNGYTF. As DNA, the CDR3 is TGTGCCAGCAGCTCCCTTAAATGGGACAATGGCTACACCTTC.

The chain is built from TRBV19 and TRBJ2-2, with 10 bases identical to TRBD1. The germline V gene has CDR1 LNHDA and CDR2 SQIVND (reference sequence). The trim removed 6 bases at V and 8 bases at J, leaving 9 bases unmatched. This CDR3 has 15 amino acids. CDR3 bases: TGTGCCAGTAGAACACGACAGGGGGCGCGAGGGGAGCTGTTTTTT. Translation gives CASRTRQGARGELFF.

The chain joins TRBV18 to TRBJ1-3, with 10 bases identical to TRBD1. Trimming cost V 4 bases and J 6 bases; bases outside gene matches: 3. This CDR3 has 14 residues. Looked up from germline, CDR1 is KGHSH and CDR2 is LQKENI. The CDR3 DNA sequence: TGTGCCAGCTCACTGGGACAGGGGACAAACACCATATATTTT. This translates into CASSLGQGTNTIYF.

This chain connects TRBV2 to TRBJ2-1; TRBD1 agrees at 9 bases. Trimming took 8 bases from V and 2 from J; bases not matched to a gene: 7. The CDR3 spans 15 residues. Germline lookup yields CDR1 SNHLY and CDR2 FYNNEI. CDR3: CASGQGWGTYNEQFF. The CDR3, as DNA: TGTGCCAGCGGACAGGGGTGGGGGACCTACAATGAGCAGTTCTTC. Using reference TRBV2 and TRBJ2-1 for the parts outside the CDR3, the full variable domain is EPEVTQTPSHQVTQMGQEVILRCVPISNHLYFYWYRQILGQKVEFLVSFYNNEISEKSEIFDDQFSVERPDGSNFTLKIRSTKLEDSAMYFCASGQGWGTYNEQFFGPGTRLTVL.

The chain is built from TRBV6-5 and TRBJ1-1; TRBD1 might be the D (5 bases). The CDR3 is 15 amino acids. Germline V gene data show CDR1 as MNHEY and CDR2 as SVGAGI. The V and J ends lost 7 bases and 4 bases respectively, with 19 bases between them. The DNA for the CDR3 is TGTGCCAGCATGAGAGGGGCTCGGGTTTTCACTGAAGCTTTCTTT. Amino acids: CASMRGARVFTEAFF.

The V and J genes are TRBV7-9 and TRBJ1-1; D remains unclear. With 5 bases removed from V and 4 bases from J, the gap between germline ends came to 17 bases. The germline V gene encodes CDR1 SEHNR and CDR2 FQNEAQ (reference sequence). The CDR3 has 15 residues. The CDR3 bases are TGTGCCAGCAGCGAGACCGGACCCCCGACCACTGAAGCTTTCTTT. It specifies CASSETGPPTTEAFF.

V usage is TRBV19 and J usage is TRBJ1-1, with D possibly TRBD1 on 6 matching bases. Germline CDR1 reads LNHDA; CDR2 reads SQIVND (reference sequence). With 5 bases removed from V and 8 bases from J, the gap between germline ends came to 15 bases. This CDR3 comprises 13 residues. The DNA for the CDR3 is TGTGCCAGTAGTTATTTGCCCGACAGGGAAGCTTTCTTT. Its translation: CASSYLPDREAFF.

V is TRBV28 and J is TRBJ1-2; unclear D gene. The V gene's germline CDR1 is MDHEN and CDR2 SYDVKM. The germline V and J ends were trimmed by 7 bases and 2 bases, with 8 bases remaining between them. This CDR3 spans 12 amino acids. The CDR3 is CASNSGNYGYTF. CDR3 DNA sequence: TGTGCCAGCAACTCGGGCAACTATGGCTACACCTTC.

The rearrangement links TRBV9 to TRBJ1-1; D is undetermined. The CDR3 spans 15 residues. The V end was cut by 4 bases, the J end by 6 bases, with 19 bases between. Germline V gene sequence: CDR1 SGDLS, CDR2 YYNGEE. This CDR3 reads CASSPILPETAEAFF. The CDR3 DNA follows: TGTGCCAGCAGCCCAATCCTCCCCGAGACGGCTGAAGCTTTCTTT.

This chain joins TRBV27 and TRBJ1-4; 8 bases fit TRBD1. The V gene end was trimmed by 3 bases and the J gene end by 1 base; junction bases not matched to a gene: 7. Looked up from germline, CDR1 is MNHEY and CDR2 is SMNVEV (reference sequence). CDR3 length equals 17 residues. CDR3 nucleotides: TGTGCCAGCAGTTTTATTTACAGGGGGGAAACTAATGAAAAACTGTTTTTT. As protein: CASSFIYRGETNEKLFF.

The chain links TRBV20-1 to TRBJ2-7; D call uncertain. Germline V gene data show CDR1 as DFQATT and CDR2 as SNEGSKA (reference sequence). This CDR3 contains 11 residues. With 7 bases removed from V and 0 bases from J, the gap between germline ends came to 7 bases. The CDR3 here is CSGTTSYEQYF. The CDR3 DNA reads TGCAGTGGGACGACCTCCTACGAGCAGTACTTC.

The sample holds one count of this clone. The rearrangement links TRBV7-3 to TRBJ2-3, with TRBD1 as a possible D gene (6 bases). Germline V gene data show CDR1 as SGHTA and CDR2 as FQGTGA. The CDR3 consists of 12 residues. Deletions cut 2 bases from V and 6 bases from J, with 6 bases between. The chain's CDR3 is CASSLQGDTQYF. The CDR3 DNA is TGTGCCAGCAGCTTACAGGGGGATACGCAGTATTTT.

The genes are TRBV4-1 and TRBJ2-1; 10 positions agree with TRBD1. This CDR3 contains 15 residues. The germline gives CDR1 MGHRA, CDR2 YSYEKL. The V segment lost 4 bases and the J segment 5 bases; nucleotides outside the gene matches: 5. DNA of the CDR3: TGCGCCAGCAGCCTCGCCGGGACAGGGGACAATGAGCAGTTCTTC. It yields the protein CASSLAGTGDNEQFF.

V is TRBV5-4 and J is TRBJ2-7; 8 positions match TRBD1. The CDR3 has 13 amino acids. Germline CDR1 is SGHNT and CDR2 is YYREEE (reference sequence). V gave up 2 bases and J gave up 5 bases; unmatched junction bases: 3. The CDR3 loop is CASSFDRGHEQYF. The CDR3 nucleotides read TGTGCCAGCAGCTTTGACAGGGGCCACGAGCAGTACTTC.

The chain uses TRBV7-8 and TRBJ1-4, with D possibly TRBD1 on 5 matching bases. Germline assignment: CDR1 SGHVS and CDR2 FQNEAQ. The CDR3 runs to 18 residues. Trimming stripped 0 bases from V and 2 bases from J, with 16 bases between. The CDR3, as DNA: TGTGCCAGCAGCTTAGCCTCCCAGGGTTGGAGGACTAATGAAAAACTGTTTTTT. Translating it yields CASSLASQGWRTNEKLFF.

The chain uses TRBV7-7 and TRBJ2-5; a possible D gene is TRBD2 (5 bases). Per the germline V gene, CDR1 is SSHAT and CDR2 is FNYEAQ (reference sequence). Trimming pared 5 bases from V and 2 bases from J, leaving 12 bases between. CDR3 size: 14 residues. Written as DNA, the CDR3 is TGTGCCAGCAGCCCGACGGGGTTGCAAGAGACCCAGTACTTC. It codes for CASSPTGLQETQYF.

This chain connects TRBV7-8 to TRBJ1-6; possibly TRBD1 for D (5 bases). The CDR3 has 17 residues. The V gene lost 5 bases and the J gene lost 6 bases, with 20 bases spanning the gap. Germline values: CDR1 SGHVS, CDR2 FQNEAQ. CDR3 sequence reads: CASSKITGQTLNSPLHF. DNA of the CDR3: TGTGCCAGCAGCAAAATCACGGGGCAGACCCTTAATTCACCCCTCCACTTT. Looking up the rest from reference TRBV7-8 and TRBJ1-6 gives the full variable domain: GAGVSQSPRYKVAKRGQDVALRCDPISGHVSLFWYQQALGQGPEFLTYFQNEAQLDKSGLPSDRFFAERPEGSVSTLKIQRTQQEDSAVYLCASSKITGQTLNSPLHFGNGTRLTVT.

CDR3 protein: CSAEGLGFEAFF. For the CDR3, the DNA is TGCAGCGCAGAAGGGTTGGGGTTTGAAGCTTTCTTT. The rearrangement links TRBV29-1 to TRBJ1-1; D call uncertain. The CDR3 has 12 amino acids. With 7 bases removed from V and 7 bases from J, the gap between germline ends came to 16 bases. Germline V CDR1 and CDR2: SQVTM, ANQGSEA.

The chain couples TRBV7-8 to TRBJ1-1; D gene unclear. V lost 2 bases to trimming and J lost 0 bases, with 7 bases between them. This CDR3 comprises 14 residues. CDR1 SGHVS and CDR2 FQNEAQ come from the germline V gene. Here the CDR3 DNA reads TGTGCCAGCAGCTTACGTCCCCTGAACACTGAAGCTTTCTTT. It codes for CASSLRPLNTEAFF.

The chain joins TRBV19 to TRBJ2-6, with D uncertain. V gave up 7 bases and J gave up 3 bases, with 13 bases separating them. Germline V lookup: CDR1 LNHDA, CDR2 SQIVND (reference sequence). The CDR3 is made up of 15 amino acids. CDR3 DNA sequence: TGTGCCAGTATCGGACCCCAGAGTGGGGCCAACGTCCTGACTTTC. Translated: CASIGPQSGANVLTF.

This clone was observed a single time. The genes are TRBV19 and TRBJ1-1; maybe TRBD1 (5 bases). Germline loops: CDR1 LNHDA, CDR2 SQIVND (reference sequence). Trimming removed 5 bases from V and 2 bases from J, with 12 bases in between. This CDR3 is 14 amino acids long. The CDR3 sequence: CASSWTTGNTEAFF. In DNA form, the CDR3 reads TGTGCCAGTAGTTGGACTACAGGTAACACTGAAGCTTTCTTT.

The chain is built from TRBV5-6 and TRBJ2-7; 10 bases are shared with TRBD2. This CDR3 has 15 amino acids. V was clipped by 4 bases and J by 3 bases; unmatched bases: 7. CDR1 is SGHDT, CDR2 YYEEEE, per germline. CDR3 DNA: TGTGCCAGCAGCCCAGCGGGGGGGACCCTCTACGAGCAGTACTTC. As protein: CASSPAGGTLYEQYF.

The rearrangement joins TRBV15 to TRBJ2-2, with D perhaps being TRBD1 or TRBD2 (5 bases each). CDR1 and CDR2 from the germline V gene are LNHNV and YYDKDF (reference sequence). Trimming removed 0 bases from V and 1 base from J, with 18 bases in between. This CDR3 is 19 amino acids long. The CDR3 nucleotides read TGTGCCACCAGCAGAGATTTGGCGGGCAGACAGAGGAACACCGGGGAGCTGTTTTTT. Translation: CATSRDLAGRQRNTGELFF.

This clone was seen just once. The gene calls are TRBV28 and TRBJ1-5, with TRBD1 matching over 7 bases. The CDR3 has 15 amino acids. Germline V CDR1 and CDR2: MDHEN, SYDVKM. V lost 6 bases to trimming and J lost 3 bases; unmatched junction nucleotides: 8. CDR3 loop: CASSPSGTDNQPQHF. DNA of the CDR3: TGTGCCAGCAGCCCGTCCGGGACAGACAATCAGCCCCAGCATTTT.

The chain couples TRBV11-2 to TRBJ1-6, with a tentative D call TRBD1 (5 bases). Looked up from germline, CDR1 is SGHAT and CDR2 is FQNNGV. V gave up 6 bases and J gave up 11 bases, with 17 bases separating them. CDR3 size: 14 residues. This CDR3 reads CASRLGPGWTPLHF. The CDR3 DNA reads TGTGCCAGCAGGTTGGGACCGGGGTGGACACCCCTCCACTTT.

V and J are TRBV4-1 and TRBJ2-7; D ambiguous. The V and J ends lost 1 base and 2 bases respectively, with 12 bases between them. There are 15 residues in the CDR3. Germline V gene sequence: CDR1 MGHRA, CDR2 YSYEKL. The CDR3 DNA follows: TGCGCCAGCAGCCAAGTACAACGGAGTCCCTACGAGCAGTACTTC. Translation gives CASSQVQRSPYEQYF.

This chain's CDR3 is CASSLEFGTSYNEQFF. The DNA of the CDR3 is TGTGCCAGCAGCTTAGAGTTCGGGACAAGCTACAATGAGCAGTTCTTC. The rearrangement links TRBV7-9 to TRBJ2-1, with a possible D match to TRBD1 (6 bases). Deletions cut 1 base from V and 3 bases from J, with 13 bases between. CDR3 length: 16 residues. Germline V gene lookup returns CDR1 SEHNR and CDR2 FQNEAQ (reference sequence).

The chain employs TRBV7-3 and TRBJ2-7; the D is unclear. V gave up 0 bases and J gave up 4 bases, with 7 bases separating them. CDR3 length: 13 residues. Germline CDR1 is SGHTA and CDR2 is FQGTGA. CDR3 in amino acids: CASSLTLGYEQYF. The CDR3 bases are TGTGCCAGCAGCTTAACGTTGGGGTACGAGCAGTACTTC.